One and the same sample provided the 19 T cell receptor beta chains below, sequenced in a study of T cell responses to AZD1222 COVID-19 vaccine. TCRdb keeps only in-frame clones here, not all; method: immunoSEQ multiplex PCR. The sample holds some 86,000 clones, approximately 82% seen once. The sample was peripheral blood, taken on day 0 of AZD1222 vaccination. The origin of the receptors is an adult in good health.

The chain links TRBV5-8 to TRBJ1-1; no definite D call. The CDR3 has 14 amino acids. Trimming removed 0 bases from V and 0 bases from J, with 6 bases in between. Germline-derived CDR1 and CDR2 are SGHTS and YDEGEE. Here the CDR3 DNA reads TGTGCCAGCAGCTTGGACAGCATGAACACTGAAGCTTTCTTT. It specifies CASSLDSMNTEAFF.

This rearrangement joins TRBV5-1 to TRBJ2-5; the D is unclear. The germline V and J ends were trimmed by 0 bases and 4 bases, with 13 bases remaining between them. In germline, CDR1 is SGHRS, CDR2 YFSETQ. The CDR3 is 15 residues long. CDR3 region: CASSLEGRDPETQYF. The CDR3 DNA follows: TGCGCCAGCAGCTTGGAGGGCCGTGACCCAGAGACCCAGTACTTC. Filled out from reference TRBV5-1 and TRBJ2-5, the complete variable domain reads KAGVTQTPRYLIKTRGQQVTLSCSPISGHRSVSWYQQTPGQGLQFLFEYFSETQRNKGNFPGRFSGRQFSNSRSEMNVSTLELGDSALYLCASSLEGRDPETQYFGPGTRLLVL.

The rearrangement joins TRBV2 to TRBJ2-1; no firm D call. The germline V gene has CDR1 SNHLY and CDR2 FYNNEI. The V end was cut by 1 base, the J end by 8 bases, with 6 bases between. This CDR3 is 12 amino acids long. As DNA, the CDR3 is TGTGCCAGCAGTGAAGGGGATTATGAGCAGTTCTTC. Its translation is CASSEGDYEQFF. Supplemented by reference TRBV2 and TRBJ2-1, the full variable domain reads EPEVTQTPSHQVTQMGQEVILRCVPISNHLYFYWYRQILGQKVEFLVSFYNNEISEKSEIFDDQFSVERPDGSNFTLKIRSTKLEDSAMYFCASSEGDYEQFFGPGTRLTVL.

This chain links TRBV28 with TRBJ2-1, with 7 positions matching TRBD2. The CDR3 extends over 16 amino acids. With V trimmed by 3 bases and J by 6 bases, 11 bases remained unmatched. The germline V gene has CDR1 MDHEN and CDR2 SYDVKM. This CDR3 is CASSLGTNYRGNEQFF. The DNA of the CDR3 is TGTGCCAGCAGTTTGGGGACTAATTACCGGGGCAATGAGCAGTTCTTC.

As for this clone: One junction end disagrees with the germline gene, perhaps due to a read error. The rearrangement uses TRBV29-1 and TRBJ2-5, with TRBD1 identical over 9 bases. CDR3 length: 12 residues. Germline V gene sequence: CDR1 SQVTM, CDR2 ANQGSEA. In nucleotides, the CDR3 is TGCAGCGGCGGGACAGGGCAAGAAACCCAGTACTTC. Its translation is CSGGTGQETQYF.

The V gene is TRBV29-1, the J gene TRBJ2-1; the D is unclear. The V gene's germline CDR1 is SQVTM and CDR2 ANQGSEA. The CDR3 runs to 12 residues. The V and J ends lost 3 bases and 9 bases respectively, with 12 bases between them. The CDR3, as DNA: TGCAGCGTTGATTTTGGTTATGGTGAGCAGTTCTTC. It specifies CSVDFGYGEQFF.

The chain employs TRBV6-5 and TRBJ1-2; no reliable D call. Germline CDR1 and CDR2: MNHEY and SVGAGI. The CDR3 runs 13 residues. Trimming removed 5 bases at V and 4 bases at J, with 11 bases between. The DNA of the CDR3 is TGTGCCAGCAGTCTCTACAGCACCTATGGCTACACCTTC. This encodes CASSLYSTYGYTF.

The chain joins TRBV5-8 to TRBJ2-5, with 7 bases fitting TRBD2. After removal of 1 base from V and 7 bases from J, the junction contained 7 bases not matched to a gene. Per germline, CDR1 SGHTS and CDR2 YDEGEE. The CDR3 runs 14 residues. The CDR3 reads CASSLTSAARTQYF. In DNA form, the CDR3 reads TGTGCCAGCAGCTTGACTAGCGCAGCTAGGACCCAGTACTTC.

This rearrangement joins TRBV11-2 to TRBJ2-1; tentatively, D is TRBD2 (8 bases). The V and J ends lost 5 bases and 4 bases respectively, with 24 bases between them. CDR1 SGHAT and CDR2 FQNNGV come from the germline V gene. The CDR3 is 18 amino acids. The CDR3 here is CASSPGWQGVAGYNEQFF. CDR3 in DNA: TGTGCCAGCAGCCCAGGATGGCAGGGGGTAGCGGGATACAATGAGCAGTTCTTC.

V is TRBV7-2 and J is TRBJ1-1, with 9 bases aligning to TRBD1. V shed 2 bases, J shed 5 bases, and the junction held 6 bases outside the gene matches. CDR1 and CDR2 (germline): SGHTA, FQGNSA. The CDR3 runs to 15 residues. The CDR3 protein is CASSLKQGAFTEAFF. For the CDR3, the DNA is TGTGCCAGCAGCTTAAAACAGGGGGCCTTTACTGAAGCTTTCTTT.

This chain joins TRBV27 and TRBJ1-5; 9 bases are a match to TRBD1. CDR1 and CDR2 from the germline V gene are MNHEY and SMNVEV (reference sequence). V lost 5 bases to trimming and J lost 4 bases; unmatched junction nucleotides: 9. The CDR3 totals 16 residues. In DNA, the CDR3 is TGTGCCAGCAGTCTATATACAGGGGGCACAAATCAGCCCCAGCATTTT. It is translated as CASSLYTGGTNQPQHF.

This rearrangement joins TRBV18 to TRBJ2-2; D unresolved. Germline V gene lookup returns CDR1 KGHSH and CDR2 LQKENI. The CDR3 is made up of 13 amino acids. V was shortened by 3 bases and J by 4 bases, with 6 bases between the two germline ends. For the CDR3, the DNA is TGTGCCAGCTCACCCGGATTCACCGGGGAGCTGTTTTTT. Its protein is CASSPGFTGELFF.

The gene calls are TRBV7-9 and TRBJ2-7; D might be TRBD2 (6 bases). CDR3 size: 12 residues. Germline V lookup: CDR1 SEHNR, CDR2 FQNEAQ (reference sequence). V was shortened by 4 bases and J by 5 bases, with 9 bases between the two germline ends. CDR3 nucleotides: TGTGCCAGCAGCTACTCGGGGGACGAGCAGTACTTC. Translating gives CASSYSGDEQYF.

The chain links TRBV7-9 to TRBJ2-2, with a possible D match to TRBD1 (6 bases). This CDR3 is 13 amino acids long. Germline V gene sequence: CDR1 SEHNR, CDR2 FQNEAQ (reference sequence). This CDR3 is CARGQGPTGELFF. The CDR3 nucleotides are TGTGCAAGGGGTCAGGGGCCCACCGGGGAGCTGTTTTTT.

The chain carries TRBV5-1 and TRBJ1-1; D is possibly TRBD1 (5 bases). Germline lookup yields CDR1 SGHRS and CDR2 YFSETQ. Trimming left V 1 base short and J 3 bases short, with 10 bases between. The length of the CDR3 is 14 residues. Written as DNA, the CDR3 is TGCGCCAGCAGCTTGAGGGAAGGGGACACTGAAGCTTTCTTT. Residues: CASSLREGDTEAFF.

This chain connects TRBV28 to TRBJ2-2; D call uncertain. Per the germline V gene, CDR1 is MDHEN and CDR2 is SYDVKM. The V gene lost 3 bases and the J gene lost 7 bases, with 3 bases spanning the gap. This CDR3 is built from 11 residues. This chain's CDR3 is CASSLVGELFF. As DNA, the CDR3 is TGTGCCAGCAGTTTGGTCGGGGAGCTGTTTTTT.

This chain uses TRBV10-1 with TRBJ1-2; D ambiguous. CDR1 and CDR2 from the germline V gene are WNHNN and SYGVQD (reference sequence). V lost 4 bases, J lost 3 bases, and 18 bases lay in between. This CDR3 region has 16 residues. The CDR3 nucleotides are TGCGCCAGCAGTGCCCCGGGTTGGGGTGTGTACTATGGCTACACCTTC. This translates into CASSAPGWGVYYGYTF.

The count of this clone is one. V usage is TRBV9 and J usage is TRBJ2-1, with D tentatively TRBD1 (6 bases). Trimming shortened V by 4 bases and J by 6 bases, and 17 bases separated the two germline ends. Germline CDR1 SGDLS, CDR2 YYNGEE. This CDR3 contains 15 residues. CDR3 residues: CASSPPPGRGNEQFF. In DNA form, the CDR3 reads TGTGCCAGCAGCCCCCCGCCCGGCAGGGGCAATGAGCAGTTCTTC.

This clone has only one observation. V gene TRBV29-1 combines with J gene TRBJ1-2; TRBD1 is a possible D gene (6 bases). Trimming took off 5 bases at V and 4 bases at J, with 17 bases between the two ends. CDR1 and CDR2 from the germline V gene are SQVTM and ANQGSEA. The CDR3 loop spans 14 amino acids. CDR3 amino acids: CSVRALGGGYGYTF. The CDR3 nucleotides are TGCAGCGTTAGAGCGCTAGGGGGAGGCTATGGCTACACCTTC.